One sample yielded the 24 T cell receptor beta chains listed below, sequenced in a study of blood T cell repertoires in COVID-19. Method: immunoSEQ multiplex PCR; TCRdb's copy keeps in-frame clones and lacks some. The repertoire has roughly 69,000 clones, around 84% of them found once; the top ten carry 10% to 15%. Sample: peripheral blood. Every receptor here comes from a human donor in a cohort sampled during active COVID-19.

This chain uses TRBV15 with TRBJ2-1; TRBD2 agrees at 8 bases. V shed 1 base, J shed 9 bases, and the junction held 11 bases outside the gene matches. Germline lookup yields CDR1 LNHNV and CDR2 YYDKDF (reference sequence). This CDR3 contains 16 residues. CDR3 DNA sequence: TGTGCCACCAGCAGAGGGAGGCGGGAGGTCTTCATTGAGCAGTTCTTC. It encodes CATSRGRREVFIEQFF.

J is TRBJ2-3 and V is TRBV12-3 or TRBV12-4, with D unclear. This CDR3 is 12 amino acids long. The ends were cut back, 3 bases at V and 5 bases at J, with 6 bases in the middle. The CDR3 sequence is CASSFVGDTQYF. The CDR3 coding sequence is TGTGCCAGCAGTTTCGTCGGAGATACGCAGTATTTT.

The gene calls are TRBV9 and TRBJ2-1; TRBD2 might be the D (5 bases). V lost 4 bases to trimming and J lost 1 base, with 15 bases between them. Germline CDR1 and CDR2: SGDLS and YYNGEE. The CDR3 loop spans 16 amino acids. CDR3 loop: CASSRLGSGSYNEQFF. The CDR3, as DNA: TGTGCCAGCAGCCGTTTGGGGTCGGGGTCCTACAATGAGCAGTTCTTC.

The rearrangement uses TRBV30 and TRBJ1-5; maybe TRBD1 (5 bases). The V gene's germline CDR1 is GTSNPN and CDR2 SVGIG (reference sequence). This CDR3 contains 17 residues. V was pared by 0 bases and J by 4 bases, with 19 bases between. DNA for the CDR3: TGTGCCTGGAGTGTATATCGTTCGGGCAGGGCTAATCAGCCCCAGCATTTT. Protein sequence: CAWSVYRSGRANQPQHF. Filled out from reference TRBV30 and TRBJ1-5, the complete variable domain reads SQTIHQWPATLVQPVGSPLSLECTVEGTSNPNLYWYRQAAGRGLQLLFYSVGIGQISSEVPQNLSASRPQDRQFILSSKKLLLSDSGFYLCAWSVYRSGRANQPQHFGDGTRLSIL.

In this sample, this clone turned up once. The chain uses TRBV27 and TRBJ2-7, with 9 bases lining up with TRBD1. Germline V gives CDR1 MNHEY, CDR2 SMNVEV (reference sequence). This CDR3 is built from 17 residues. J was trimmed by 3 bases and V by 1 base; bases with no gene match: 10. The CDR3 here is CASSLLLWTGDNYEQYF. The CDR3 nucleotides read TGTGCCAGCAGTTTATTACTTTGGACAGGGGATAACTACGAGCAGTACTTC.

This rearrangement joins TRBV5-6 to TRBJ2-7; D call uncertain. CDR3 size: 14 residues. Germline values: CDR1 SGHDT, CDR2 YYEEEE. V lost 1 base, J lost 1 base, and 9 bases lay in between. CDR3 residues: CASSLRAASYEQYF. The CDR3 nucleotides are TGTGCCAGCAGCTTGCGCGCGGCGTCCTACGAGCAGTACTTC.

The gene calls are TRBV19 and TRBJ2-7; D is undetermined. The germline V gene encodes CDR1 LNHDA and CDR2 SQIVND (reference sequence). This CDR3 is built from 15 residues. V lost 4 bases, J lost 4 bases, and 17 bases lay in between. CDR3 nucleotides: TGTGCCAGTAGTACCGACATCACCGGTCCTTACGAGCAGTACTTC. It translates to CASSTDITGPYEQYF.

This chain connects TRBV27 to TRBJ1-2, with 9 bases fitting TRBD1. V was clipped by 4 bases and J by 6 bases; unmatched bases: 6. CDR1 and CDR2 from the germline V gene are MNHEY and SMNVEV (reference sequence). The CDR3 spans 14 residues. The CDR3 sequence is CASSSGGTGNGYTF. The CDR3 region has the DNA TGTGCCAGCAGTTCGGGAGGGACAGGGAATGGCTACACCTTC.

V is TRBV9 and J is TRBJ2-5, with 7 bases aligning to TRBD2. Germline CDR1 reads SGDLS; CDR2 reads YYNGEE. The CDR3 loop spans 14 amino acids. V lost 2 bases to trimming and J lost 2 bases; unmatched junction nucleotides: 3. The CDR3 loop is CASSVGTTQETQYF. For the CDR3, the DNA is TGTGCCAGCAGCGTTGGGACTACACAAGAGACCCAGTACTTC.

The rearrangement links TRBV19 to TRBJ2-5; 7 nucleotides match TRBD2. V lost 2 bases to trimming and J lost 5 bases; unmatched junction nucleotides: 8. Germline CDR1 reads LNHDA; CDR2 reads SQIVND (reference sequence). The CDR3 has 15 amino acids. This chain's CDR3 is CASSISGRGQETQYF. The CDR3 coding sequence is TGTGCCAGTAGTATATCGGGGAGGGGCCAGGAGACCCAGTACTTC.

The chain carries TRBV5-1 and TRBJ2-1, with 12 bases fitting TRBD2. This CDR3 has 14 amino acids. The V and J ends lost 5 bases and 7 bases, in that order; junction bases with no gene match: 4. The germline V gene has CDR1 SGHRS and CDR2 YFSETQ. CDR3 residues: CASRELAGGNEQFF. The CDR3 DNA follows: TGCGCCAGCAGGGAACTAGCGGGGGGTAATGAGCAGTTCTTC.

In this sample, this clone turned up a few times. V is TRBV18 and J is TRBJ1-5; TRBD1 agrees at 9 bases. This CDR3 spans 15 amino acids. V lost 0 bases to trimming and J lost 5 bases; unmatched junction nucleotides: 2. CDR1 and CDR2 from the germline V gene are KGHSH and LQKENI. CDR3 nucleotides: TGTGCCAGCTCACCACCGGGACAGGGAGATCAGCCCCAGCATTTT. This translates into CASSPPGQGDQPQHF.

The chain couples TRBV2 to TRBJ2-3; D unclear. V shed 10 bases and J shed 2 bases, with 16 bases lying between them. There are 14 residues in the CDR3. CDR1 is SNHLY, CDR2 FYNNEI, per germline. The CDR3 DNA follows: TGTGCCAACAACCCCTCAGATTCCACAGATACGCAGTATTTT. This translates into CANNPSDSTDTQYF.

This chain's CDR3 is CASSTSSYEQYF. The DNA of the CDR3 is TGTGCCAGCAGCACCAGCTCCTACGAGCAGTACTTC. The chain is built from TRBV28 and TRBJ2-7; no clear D gene. Germline CDR1 and CDR2: MDHEN and SYDVKM. V lost 6 bases to trimming and J lost 0 bases, with 6 bases between them. CDR3 length equals 12 residues.

This chain joins TRBV4-2 and TRBJ2-7; 8 bases match TRBD2. Looked up from germline, CDR1 is LGHNA and CDR2 is YNFKEQ. V lost 0 bases to trimming and J lost 7 bases; unmatched junction nucleotides: 11. The CDR3 length is 16 residues. The CDR3 nucleotides read TGTGCCAGCAGCCAAGATTTTGGTAGCGGGATCGGGGAGCAGTACTTC. Its translation: CASSQDFGSGIGEQYF.

The CDR3 DNA follows: TGTGCCAGCAGCCCGGGATTTTACAATGAGCAGTTCTTC. Translation gives CASSPGFYNEQFF. J is TRBJ2-1 and V is TRBV11-2; TRBD2 is a possible D gene (5 bases). Per germline, CDR1 SGHAT and CDR2 FQNNGV. The CDR3 contains 13 residues. V lost 5 bases, J lost 4 bases, and 9 bases lay in between.

The chain carries TRBV3-1 (or the pseudogene TRBV3-2) and TRBJ2-7, with 11 nucleotides matching TRBD1. Germline V gives CDR1 LGHDT, CDR2 YNNKEL (reference sequence). With 0 bases clipped from V and 6 bases from J, the junction kept 22 bases outside the gene matches. This CDR3 spans 21 amino acids. CDR3 sequence (DNA): TGTGCCAGCAGCCAAGATCGACACTCCTGGACAGGGGGCGGTTTCGGGGGCGAGCAGTACTTC. Its translation: CASSQDRHSWTGGGFGGEQYF.

The gene calls are TRBV14 and TRBJ1-1, with D hard to call. Trimming stripped 3 bases from V and 5 bases from J, with 16 bases between. Germline V gene data show CDR1 as SGHDN and CDR2 as FVKESK. The CDR3 covers 15 residues. CDR3 in amino acids: CASSQGKVRETEAFF. CDR3 DNA sequence: TGTGCCAGCAGCCAGGGGAAGGTGAGGGAAACTGAAGCTTTCTTT.

The rearrangement uses TRBV3-1 (or the pseudogene TRBV3-2) and TRBJ2-6; tentatively, D is TRBD1 (5 bases). The CDR3 runs to 15 residues. The germline V gene has CDR1 LGHDT and CDR2 YNNKEL (reference sequence). V was shortened by 3 bases and J by 0 bases, with 6 bases between the two germline ends. The CDR3 sequence: CASSHTGSGANVLTF. The CDR3 bases are TGTGCCAGCAGCCATACAGGCTCTGGGGCCAACGTCCTGACTTTC.

J is TRBJ2-1 and V is TRBV30; 7 nucleotides line up with TRBD2. Germline CDR1 reads GTSNPN; CDR2 reads SVGIG (reference sequence). Germline trimming cut 5 bases from V and 1 base from J; bases unmatched to any gene: 8. This CDR3 comprises 15 residues. The CDR3 DNA reads as TGTGCCTGGGACGGGGCGGGGGATTCCTACAATGAGCAGTTCTTC. This codes for CAWDGAGDSYNEQFF.

The V gene is TRBV4-1, the J gene TRBJ2-5, with D possibly being TRBD2 (5 bases). V shed 11 bases and J shed 9 bases, with 7 bases lying between them. This CDR3 spans 8 amino acids. Germline CDR1 reads MGHRA; CDR2 reads YSYEKL. This CDR3 reads CAPEAQYF. The CDR3 DNA follows: TGCGCCCCGGAGGCCCAGTACTTC.

This chain connects TRBV5-1 to TRBJ2-1; 8 nucleotides match TRBD2. Germline CDR1 is SGHRS and CDR2 is YFSETQ. The CDR3 consists of 18 residues. The V and J ends lost 2 bases and 1 base, in that order; junction bases with no gene match: 11. In DNA form, the CDR3 reads TGCGCCAGCAGCTTTTCGGGGGCGGGGGGCGGGTCCTACAATGAGCAGTTCTTC. Its translation is CASSFSGAGGGSYNEQFF.

The chain links TRBV4-1 to TRBJ1-2; D is unresolved. Germline lookup yields CDR1 MGHRA and CDR2 YSYEKL. The CDR3 loop spans 15 amino acids. V lost 6 bases, J lost 4 bases, and 18 bases lay in between. CDR3: CASSEPPGSRYGYTF. The CDR3 coding sequence is TGCGCCAGCAGTGAACCCCCGGGGTCGCGCTATGGCTACACCTTC.

The gene calls are TRBV30 and TRBJ1-2; D gene ambiguous. The CDR3 totals 13 residues. Trimming took off 2 bases at V and 6 bases at J, with 13 bases between the two ends. CDR1 is GTSNPN, CDR2 SVGIG, per germline (reference sequence). Here the CDR3 reads CAWSRGPSHGYTF. CDR3 bases: TGTGCCTGGAGTCGAGGCCCTTCACATGGCTACACCTTC.